These T cell receptor beta chains were read from a single sample in a study of radiotherapy plus CTLA-4 blockade in lung cancer. Sequencing was performed with immunoSEQ multiplex PCR; in TCRdb, only in-frame clones are kept and a portion is missing. The data contain about 46,000 clones, around 79% of them singletons. Sequencing used peripheral blood, obtained from a patient treated with radiotherapy plus ipilimumab. All receptors derive from a human donor with non-small cell lung cancer who had a complete response to radiotherapy plus ipilimumab. Each CDR3 is given with its conserved first and last residue. A D gene is named only where the DNA matches it firmly. Clone size is not always given. Where it is, it says once, few, many or a class for expanded clones.

v_call	j_call	d_call	clone_size	cdr3_length	cdr3_aa	cdr3_nt
TRBV5-4	TRBJ2-5	NA	NA	16	CASSGGGQGRRETQYF	TGTGCCAGCAGCGGGGGGGGCCAAGGAAGGCGAGAGACCCAGTACTTC
TRBV9	TRBJ2-3	NA	NA	14	CASSLPGVPDTQYF	TGTGCCAGCAGCCTCCCCGGGGTACCAGATACGCAGTATTTT
TRBV7-6	TRBJ2-1	NA	NA	16	CASSFQAASHYNEQFF	TGTGCCAGCAGTTTTCAAGCCGCCTCTCACTACAATGAGCAGTTCTTC
TRBV6-5	TRBJ1-4	NA	NA	15	CASSYAGGSEEKLFF	TGTGCCAGCAGTTACGCGGGGGGCTCGGAGGAAAAACTGTTTTTT
TRBV7-9	TRBJ2-1	NA	once	17	CASSGGQLGRNYNEQFF	TGTGCCAGCAGCGGGGGCCAATTGGGGCGGAACTACAATGAGCAGTTCTTC
TRBV19	TRBJ1-1	TRBD1	once	16	CASSIRGQGASAEAFF	TGTGCCAGTAGTATCCGCGGACAGGGGGCTTCAGCTGAAGCTTTCTTT
TRBV6-5	TRBJ1-5	NA	NA	15	CASSPQGRDNQPQHF	TGTGCCAGCAGTCCCCAGGGGAGAGACAATCAGCCCCAGCATTTT
TRBV15	TRBJ2-3	NA	NA	12	CATRAFSDTQYF	TGTGCCACCAGGGCCTTTTCAGATACGCAGTATTTT
TRBV2	TRBJ1-1	NA	NA	14	CASSALDTNTEAFF	TGTGCCAGCAGCGCCCTGGACACGAACACTGAAGCTTTCTTT
TRBV18	TRBJ1-2	TRBD1	NA	15	CASSPGQGIDYGYTF	TGTGCCAGCTCACCAGGACAGGGGATCGACTATGGCTACACCTTC
TRBV2	TRBJ1-4	NA	NA	14	CASSDLGAGEKLFF	TGTGCCAGCAGTGACTTGGGGGCTGGGGAAAAACTGTTTTTT
TRBV29-1	TRBJ2-3	NA	once	13	CSVTGNPDHTQYF	TGCAGCGTTACAGGGAACCCGGACCATACGCAGTATTTT
TRBV19	TRBJ1-4	NA	NA	16	CASTPRGTATNEKLFF	TGTGCCAGTACCCCCCGGGGGACTGCAACTAATGAAAAACTGTTTTTT
TRBV5-1	TRBJ1-5	NA	NA	15	CASSLGDRSNQPQHF	TGCGCCAGCAGCTTGGGTGACAGGAGCAATCAGCCCCAGCATTTT
TRBV10-1	TRBJ2-3	TRBD2	NA	16	CASSESSGGSTDTQYF	TGCGCCAGCAGTGAGTCGTCGGGGGGGAGCACAGATACGCAGTATTTT
TRBV7-8	TRBJ1-5	NA	NA	15	CASSAGFDDDQPQHF	TGTGCCAGCAGCGCGGGATTCGATGACGATCAGCCCCAGCATTTT
TRBV7-2	TRBJ2-5	TRBD2	NA	16	CASSLGGLAGVETQYF	TGTGCCAGCAGCTTAGGAGGACTAGCGGGGGTAGAGACCCAGTACTTC
TRBV7-2	TRBJ2-1	TRBD2	NA	15	CASSLASGRANEQFF	TGTGCCAGCAGCTTAGCAAGCGGGAGGGCCAATGAGCAGTTCTTC
TRBV29-1	TRBJ1-2	TRBD1	NA	12	CSGRQGAGGYTF	TGCAGCGGACGACAGGGGGCAGGAGGCTACACCTTC
TRBV4-3	TRBJ2-3	NA	once	17	CASSQDVVSLGTDTQYF	TGCGCCAGCAGCCAAGATGTTGTGTCGCTAGGCACAGATACGCAGTATTTT
TRBV5-5	TRBJ1-6	TRBD1	NA	14	CASSPGTGYSPLHF	TGTGCCAGCAGTCCCGGGACAGGGTACTCACCCCTCCACTTT
TRBV7-9	TRBJ2-7	TRBD1	NA	12	CASSPTGAEQYF	TGTGCCAGCAGCCCGACAGGGGCCGAGCAGTACTTC
TRBV27	TRBJ2-4	NA	once	13	CASSLGQGYIQYF	TGTGCCAGCAGTTTGGGACAAGGGTACATTCAGTACTTC
TRBV9	TRBJ1-1	NA	NA	13	CASSVALNTEAFF	TGTGCCAGCAGCGTAGCTTTGAACACTGAAGCTTTCTTT
TRBV4-1	TRBJ2-1	NA	NA	19	CASSPRPGRGRSSYNEQFF	TGCGCCAGCAGCCCCAGGCCCGGGCGGGGGCGGAGCTCCTACAATGAGCAGTTCTTC
TRBV11-3	TRBJ2-1	NA	NA	12	CASSLAGNEQFF	TGTGCCAGCAGCTTAGCCGGCAATGAGCAGTTCTTC
TRBV7-2	TRBJ1-2	TRBD1	NA	14	CASSQAQTGVGYTF	TGTGCCAGCAGCCAAGCGCAGACAGGGGTAGGCTACACCTTC
TRBV7-2	TRBJ1-1	TRBD1	NA	14	CASSFGQGQREAFF	TGTGCCAGCAGCTTTGGACAGGGGCAACGTGAAGCTTTCTTT
TRBV9	TRBJ2-3	TRBD2	few	17	CASSVPLAGGPTDTQYF	TGTGCCAGCAGCGTACCTCTAGCGGGGGGACCCACAGATACGCAGTATTTT
TRBV29-1	TRBJ2-1	TRBD2	NA	13	CSTGLAAYNEQFF	TGCAGCACCGGACTAGCGGCCTACAATGAGCAGTTCTTC
TRBV7-2	TRBJ1-4	TRBD1	NA	15	CASSSGGQGEEKLFF	TGTGCCAGCAGCTCGGGCGGACAGGGAGAAGAAAAACTGTTTTTT
TRBV11-2	TRBJ1-1	TRBD1	NA	14	CASSRGTANTEAFF	TGTGCCAGCAGCCGCGGGACAGCCAACACTGAAGCTTTCTTT
TRBV25-1	TRBJ1-2	TRBD1	NA	14	CASSFGGGRGGYTF	TGTGCCAGCAGTTTTGGAGGGGGCAGAGGTGGCTACACCTTC
TRBV5-4	TRBJ2-1	NA	NA	15	CASSPKLPGDNEQFF	TGTGCCAGCAGCCCCAAGCTTCCAGGTGACAATGAGCAGTTCTTC
TRBV7-2	TRBJ2-7	NA	NA	13	CASSFSSSGEQYF	TGTGCCAGCAGCTTTAGCAGTTCGGGCGAGCAGTACTTC
TRBV29-1	TRBJ1-1	TRBD1	NA	14	CSVGPGTENTEAFF	TGCAGCGTTGGACCCGGGACAGAGAACACTGAAGCTTTCTTT
TRBV30	TRBJ2-1	NA	once	15	CAWSVLRGPRNEQFF	TGTGCCTGGAGTGTACTTCGAGGGCCGCGGAATGAGCAGTTCTTC
TRBV30	TRBJ2-7	NA	NA	15	CAWSALLDSLGEQYF	TGTGCCTGGAGTGCTCTACTGGACTCCCTGGGGGAGCAGTACTTC
TRBV7-9	TRBJ1-2	TRBD1	NA	14	CASIRLQGFYGYTF	TGTGCCAGCATCCGTCTACAGGGGTTCTATGGCTACACCTTC
TRBV6-5	TRBJ1-4	NA	NA	16	CASSYYGRQRSKKLFF	TGTGCCAGCAGTTACTATGGGAGGCAGCGTTCAAAAAAACTGTTTTTT
TRBV27	TRBJ1-1	TRBD1	once	17	CASSFAGTGGEGTEAFF	TGTGCCAGCAGCTTCGCCGGGACAGGGGGCGAGGGGACTGAAGCTTTCTTT
TRBV6-5	TRBJ1-1	NA	NA	16	CASSYTTGGGAPEAFF	TGTGCCAGCAGCTACACAACGGGGGGGGGAGCGCCTGAAGCTTTCTTT
TRBV25-1	TRBJ1-6	NA	NA	14	CASLDGDYNSPLHF	TGTGCCAGCCTAGACGGGGATTATAATTCACCCCTCCACTTT
TRBV7-2	TRBJ2-3	TRBD2	NA	16	CASRPPGLASTDTQYF	TGTGCCAGCAGACCTCCGGGACTAGCGAGCACAGATACGCAGTATTTT
TRBV4-3	TRBJ2-1	TRBD2	few	17	CASSLGTSGTPGNEQFF	TGCGCCAGCAGCCTCGGGACTAGCGGGACCCCTGGGAATGAGCAGTTCTTC
TRBV7-9	TRBJ1-1	NA	NA	12	CASSSQGTEAFF	TGTGCCAGCAGCTCACAGGGAACTGAAGCTTTCTTT
TRBV14	TRBJ1-2	TRBD1	NA	17	CASSQGSRGGRIYGYTF	TGTGCCAGCAGCCAAGGGTCTCGAGGGGGCCGGATCTATGGCTACACCTTC
TRBV2	TRBJ2-5	NA	few	15	CASSEAPGVQETQYF	TGTGCCAGCAGTGAGGCGCCGGGGGTACAAGAGACCCAGTACTTC
TRBV4-1	TRBJ1-3	NA	NA	14	CASAGLASGNTIYF	TGCGCCAGCGCCGGTCTCGCTTCTGGAAACACCATATATTTT
TRBV6-4	TRBJ2-3	NA	NA	13	CASSDQGSDTQYF	TGTGCCAGCAGTGATCAGGGGTCAGATACGCAGTATTTT
TRBV18	TRBJ2-3	TRBD2	once	15	CASSPGTSGSRTQYF	TGTGCCAGCTCACCCGGGACTAGCGGGAGTAGGACGCAGTATTTT
TRBV7-9	TRBJ2-7	TRBD1	few	12	CASSPTGAEQYF	TGTGCCAGCAGCCCGACAGGGGCCGAGCAGTACTTC
TRBV2	TRBJ2-2	NA	NA	15	CASSEERLDTGELFF	TGTGCCAGCAGTGAGGAGAGACTCGACACCGGGGAGCTGTTTTTT
TRBV7-9	TRBJ1-2	TRBD1	few	16	CASSLGGRGRTYGYTF	TGTGCCAGCAGCTTAGGAGGCAGGGGGCGCACCTATGGCTACACCTTC
TRBV14	TRBJ1-1	NA	NA	15	CASSQGGGMNTEAFF	TGTGCCAGCAGCCAAGGAGGCGGGATGAACACTGAAGCTTTCTTT
TRBV15	TRBJ2-5	NA	once	14	CATNNGLTSDTQYF	TGTGCCACCAACAACGGACTTACCAGTGATACCCAGTACTTC